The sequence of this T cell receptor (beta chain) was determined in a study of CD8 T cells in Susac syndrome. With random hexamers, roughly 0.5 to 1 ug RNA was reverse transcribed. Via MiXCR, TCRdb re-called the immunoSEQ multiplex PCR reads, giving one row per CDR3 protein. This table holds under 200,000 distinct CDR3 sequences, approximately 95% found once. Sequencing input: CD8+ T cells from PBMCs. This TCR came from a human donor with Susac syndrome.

CDR3 nucleotide sequence: TGTGCCTGGAGTGTACTGGGGGCCACAGATACGCAGTATTTT. Translation: CAWSVLGATDTQYF. The chain carries TRBV30 and TRBJ2-3; D perhaps matches TRBD1 (6 bases). V dropped 0 bases and J dropped 2 bases, with 9 bases sitting between them. This CDR3 comprises 14 residues. Germline lookup yields CDR1 GTSNPN and CDR2 SVGIG (reference sequence).